These 30 T cell receptor beta chains were sequenced from one sample in a study of blood T cell repertoires in COVID-19. Sequencing used immunoSEQ multiplex PCR; TCRdb keeps in-frame clones, though not all of them. The sample has about 40,000 clones; about four fifths are singletons. The sample consisted of peripheral blood. These receptors all stem from a woman aged 55-69 years with acute or convalescent COVID-19.

The chain couples TRBV28 to TRBJ1-2; 9 bases agree with TRBD1. Unmatched junction bases numbered 3, after V lost 6 bases and J lost 4 bases. CDR1 is MDHEN and CDR2 is SYDVKM in the germline V gene. The length of the CDR3 is 13 residues. Here the CDR3 reads CASRRTGAYGYTF. The CDR3 bases are TGTGCCAGCAGGCGGACAGGGGCCTATGGCTACACCTTC.

The chain has TRBV9 and TRBJ1-4, with D possibly being TRBD1 (6 bases). The CDR3 extends over 17 amino acids. The V and J ends lost 0 bases and 0 bases respectively, with 12 bases between them. The germline gives CDR1 SGDLS, CDR2 YYNGEE. CDR3 amino acids: CASSVDQGYATNEKLFF. The CDR3 region has the DNA TGTGCCAGCAGCGTAGACCAGGGGTATGCAACTAATGAAAAACTGTTTTTT. Looking up the rest from reference TRBV9 and TRBJ1-4 gives the full variable domain: DSGVTQTPKHLITATGQRVTLRCSPRSGDLSVYWYQQSLDQGLQFLIQYYNGEERAKGNILERFSAQQFPDLHSELNLSSLELGDSALYFCASSVDQGYATNEKLFFGSGTQLSVL.

J is TRBJ2-1 and V is TRBV5-6, with 9 bases lining up with TRBD1. After removal of 0 bases from V and 6 bases from J, the junction contained 10 bases not matched to a gene. Germline-derived CDR1 and CDR2 are SGHDT and YYEEEE. This CDR3 spans 17 amino acids. The CDR3 sequence is CASSLAGQTGGTNEQFF. CDR3 DNA sequence: TGTGCCAGCAGCTTGGCGGGCCAGACAGGGGGGACCAATGAGCAGTTCTTC. The entire variable domain, with the rest obtained from reference TRBV5-6 and TRBJ2-1, is as follows: DAGVTQSPTHLIKTRGQQVTLRCSPKSGHDTVSWYQQALGQGPQFIFQYYEEEERQRGNFPDRFSGHQFPNYSSELNVNALLLGDSALYLCASSLAGQTGGTNEQFFGPGTRLTVL.

Only a few counts were recorded for this clone. The chain links TRBV7-9 to TRBJ2-2, with 9 bases aligning to TRBD2. Per the germline V gene, CDR1 is SEHNR and CDR2 is FQNEAQ (reference sequence). The CDR3 has 15 amino acids. V lost 5 bases and J lost 7; bases outside the gene matches: 8. CDR3 residues: CASSPASGVGGELFF. The CDR3 DNA reads as TGTGCCAGCAGCCCTGCTAGCGGGGTAGGCGGGGAGCTGTTTTTT.

In its sample, this clone was seen a few times. The V and J genes are TRBV9 and TRBJ1-2; no reliable D call. V lost 3 bases and J 9 bases, leaving 18 bases between the germline ends. The CDR3 consists of 14 residues. CDR1 and CDR2 (germline): SGDLS, YYNGEE. The CDR3 DNA follows: TGTGCCAGCAGCGCCAGACCCGATGCGGTCAGCTACACCTTC. It specifies CASSARPDAVSYTF. Full variable domain (rest looked up from reference TRBV9 and TRBJ1-2): DSGVTQTPKHLITATGQRVTLRCSPRSGDLSVYWYQQSLDQGLQFLIQYYNGEERAKGNILERFSAQQFPDLHSELNLSSLELGDSALYFCASSARPDAVSYTFGSGTRLTVV.

J is TRBJ2-7 and V is TRBV6-1, with D unresolved. This CDR3 region has 13 residues. Trimming cost V 1 base and J 0 bases, with 4 bases left between them. Germline values: CDR1 MNHNS, CDR2 SASEGT. The CDR3 spells CASSEVHSYEQYF. The CDR3 DNA sequence: TGTGCCAGCAGTGAAGTTCACTCCTACGAGCAGTACTTC.

This chain links TRBV28 with TRBJ1-2; the match to TRBD1 covers 9 bases. V gave up 4 bases and J gave up 5 bases; unmatched junction bases: 5. Germline V lookup: CDR1 MDHEN, CDR2 SYDVKM. The CDR3 extends over 14 amino acids. CDR3 DNA sequence: TGTGCCAGCAGTTCCCGGACAGGGGAGTATGGCTACACCTTC. Amino acids: CASSSRTGEYGYTF.

The chain joins TRBV19 to TRBJ1-2; TRBD1 matches 10 bases. Germline CDR1 is LNHDA and CDR2 is SQIVND (reference sequence). CDR3 length: 16 amino acids. Trimming removed 4 bases from V and 3 bases from J; junction bases left unmatched: 8. The DNA of the CDR3 is TGTGCCAGTAGTAGTGCCGGGACAGGGGACCACTATGGCTACACCTTC. Translating it yields CASSSAGTGDHYGYTF.

This clone appeared a single time. This chain joins TRBV5-1 and TRBJ1-4; D perhaps matches TRBD1 (5 bases). The V gene's germline CDR1 is SGHRS and CDR2 YFSETQ. This CDR3 region has 14 residues. Trimming took 6 bases from V and 4 from J, leaving 13 bases between them. The DNA for the CDR3 is TGCGCCAGCACCCCGACAGCTTTTAATGAAAAACTGTTTTTT. Its protein is CASTPTAFNEKLFF.

The chain combines TRBV24-1 with TRBJ2-1, with TRBD2 matching 11 bases. This CDR3 has 16 residues. CDR1 is KGHDR and CDR2 is SFDVKD in the germline V gene. V lost 3 bases and J lost 6; bases outside the gene matches: 6. The CDR3 nucleotides are TGTGCCACCAGTGATACTGGACTAGCGGGCTTCAATGAGCAGTTCTTC. Its protein product is CATSDTGLAGFNEQFF.

The V call is TRBV12-3 or TRBV12-4, the J call TRBJ2-7, with 9 bases matching TRBD1. V trimming: 9 bases; J trimming: 4 bases; junction bases outside the gene matches: 7. The CDR3 is made up of 13 amino acids. In DNA, the CDR3 is TGTGCCAGGGCGGGGGACAGGGCGTACGAGCAGTACTTC. This codes for CARAGDRAYEQYF.

This chain joins TRBV9 and TRBJ2-3; 7 bases fit TRBD1. Germline values: CDR1 SGDLS, CDR2 YYNGEE. The ends lost 3 bases at V and 2 bases at J; junction bases unmatched: 6. The CDR3 totals 15 residues. CDR3 amino acids: CASSANTGATDTQYF. Written as DNA, the CDR3 is TGTGCCAGCAGCGCGAATACAGGGGCCACAGATACGCAGTATTTT.

This CDR3 reads CASSEELAGAYEQYF. Here the CDR3 DNA reads TGTGCCAGCAGTGAAGAGCTAGCGGGGGCCTACGAGCAGTACTTC. The chain employs TRBV6-1 and TRBJ2-7, with TRBD2 matching 10 bases. The junction had 2 bases not matched to a gene; V was cut back by 1 base and J by 2 bases. Per the germline V gene, CDR1 is MNHNS and CDR2 is SASEGT. The CDR3 contains 15 residues.

The V call is TRBV27, the J call TRBJ2-7, with TRBD1 identical over 8 bases. This CDR3 is built from 16 residues. Germline V gene sequence: CDR1 MNHEY, CDR2 SMNVEV (reference sequence). V gave up 6 bases and J gave up 4 bases; unmatched junction bases: 14. CDR3: CASSPGQATYTYEQYF. CDR3 nucleotides: TGTGCCAGCAGCCCGGGACAGGCGACATACACATACGAGCAGTACTTC.

The rearrangement links TRBV28 to TRBJ2-7; D might be TRBD1 (6 bases). The germline V gene encodes CDR1 MDHEN and CDR2 SYDVKM. The V and J ends lost 4 bases and 2 bases respectively, with 12 bases between them. The CDR3 consists of 14 residues. The CDR3 bases are TGTGCCAGCAGTTGGACAGTTTTCCCCTACGAGCAGTACTTC. This encodes CASSWTVFPYEQYF. Based on the CDR3 plus reference TRBV28 and TRBJ2-7, the full variable domain is DVKVTQSSRYLVKRTGEKVFLECVQDMDHENMFWYRQDPGLGLRLIYFSYDVKMKEKGDIPEGYSVSREKKERFSLILESASTNQTSMYLCASSWTVFPYEQYFGPGTRLTVT.

The rearrangement joins TRBV19 to TRBJ1-5; no clear D. V lost 6 bases and J 6 bases, leaving 15 bases between the germline ends. Germline-derived CDR1 and CDR2 are LNHDA and SQIVND (reference sequence). This CDR3 has 14 residues. CDR3 region: CASSGLHSVQPQHF. The CDR3 nucleotides are TGTGCCAGTAGCGGGTTACATTCGGTTCAGCCCCAGCATTTT.

The chain links TRBV30 to TRBJ1-2, with a tentative D call TRBD1 (5 bases). The CDR3 totals 16 residues. Germline-derived CDR1 and CDR2 are GTSNPN and SVGIG (reference sequence). V lost 1 base and J lost 0, with 15 bases in between. The CDR3, as DNA: TGTGCCTGGAGTGGGGCGGCGGGGACTCCTAACTATGGCTACACCTTC. As protein: CAWSGAAGTPNYGYTF.

CDR3 coding DNA: TGTGCCAGCAGCTTGCACTACCGCGAAGATACGCAGTATTTT. Protein: CASSLHYREDTQYF. The chain employs TRBV5-4 and TRBJ2-3; D remains unclear. Trimming took off 1 base at V and 5 bases at J, with 11 bases between the two ends. CDR1 SGHNT and CDR2 YYREEE come from the germline V gene (reference sequence). The CDR3 consists of 14 residues.

The rearrangement uses TRBV3-1 (or the pseudogene TRBV3-2) and TRBJ1-3; D is uncertain. Germline V gene sequence: CDR1 LGHDT, CDR2 YNNKEL (reference sequence). This CDR3 comprises 15 residues. V lost 4 bases to trimming and J lost 0 bases, with 10 bases between them. Written as DNA, the CDR3 is TGTGCCAGCAGCCCGGGGAGAGCCTCTGGAAACACCATATATTTT. It is translated as CASSPGRASGNTIYF.

The chain combines TRBV3-1 (or the pseudogene TRBV3-2) with TRBJ2-1; 9 bases are shared with TRBD2. Germline values: CDR1 LGHDT, CDR2 YNNKEL (reference sequence). With V trimmed by 4 bases and J by 9 bases, 16 bases remained unmatched. This CDR3 spans 17 amino acids. The CDR3 loop is CASSLKSPGTSSGEQFF. Written as DNA, the CDR3 is TGTGCCAGCAGCCTAAAGTCCCCCGGGACTAGCAGTGGTGAGCAGTTCTTC.

This clone was seen more than once but under ten times. The chain recombines TRBV3-1 (or the pseudogene TRBV3-2) with TRBJ1-3; 8 bases fit TRBD1. Germline CDR1 LGHDT, CDR2 YNNKEL (reference sequence). J lost 9 bases, V lost 1 base, and 5 bases had no gene match. CDR3 length equals 14 residues. CDR3 region: CASSQGQGSVTIYF. Here the CDR3 DNA reads TGTGCCAGCAGCCAAGGACAGGGGTCGGTCACCATATATTTT.

This chain joins TRBV6-5 and TRBJ2-7, with TRBD1 matching 9 bases. The length of the CDR3 is 15 residues. Germline CDR1 and CDR2: MNHEY and SVGAGI. The ends lost 5 bases at V and 0 bases at J; junction bases unmatched: 5. The CDR3 nucleotides are TGTGCCAGCAGTAAATTACAGGGGGCCTCCTACGAGCAGTACTTC. This codes for CASSKLQGASYEQYF.

The J gene is TRBJ1-2, the V gene TRBV7-6, with 8 bases matching TRBD1. The CDR3 spans 15 residues. The V segment lost 5 bases and the J segment 4 bases; nucleotides outside the gene matches: 9. CDR1 SGHVS and CDR2 FNYEAQ come from the germline V gene. CDR3 amino acids: CASSTAGGGGYGYTF. The CDR3, as DNA: TGTGCCAGCAGCACGGCAGGGGGCGGAGGCTATGGCTACACCTTC.

The chain carries TRBV9 and TRBJ2-3, with a weak D call TRBD2 (7 bases). The CDR3 consists of 15 residues. Germline assignment: CDR1 SGDLS and CDR2 YYNGEE. Trimming took off 7 bases at V and 2 bases at J, with 17 bases between the two ends. CDR3 in DNA: TGTGCCAGCTCTCATGGGGGGGCCGACACAGATACGCAGTATTTT. This translates into CASSHGGADTDTQYF.

The V and J genes are TRBV30 and TRBJ2-2; D is perhaps TRBD2 (6 bases). CDR1 and CDR2 (germline): GTSNPN, SVGIG (reference sequence). V dropped 5 bases and J dropped 3 bases, with 13 bases sitting between them. The CDR3 totals 14 residues. This CDR3 is CAWGDLTYTGELFF. CDR3 DNA: TGTGCCTGGGGGGACTTAACCTACACCGGGGAGCTGTTTTTT.

The chain is built from TRBV19 and TRBJ1-2; 9 positions agree with TRBD1. This CDR3 is 12 amino acids long. J gave up 4 bases and V 6 bases, and 0 bases lay outside the gene matches. The germline CDR1 and CDR2 sequences are LNHDA and SQIVND (reference sequence). CDR3 in amino acids: CASRDRGYGYTF. The CDR3 nucleotides are TGTGCCAGTAGGGACAGGGGCTATGGCTACACCTTC.

The rearrangement uses TRBV29-1 and TRBJ1-2; 10 bases align to TRBD1. Trimming took 6 bases from V and 4 from J; bases not matched to a gene: 8. Per germline, CDR1 SQVTM and CDR2 ANQGSEA. CDR3 length: 14 amino acids. The CDR3 loop is CSVPRTGGLYGYTF. The CDR3 DNA reads as TGCAGCGTCCCTAGGACAGGGGGTCTCTATGGCTACACCTTC. Supplemented by reference TRBV29-1 and TRBJ1-2, the full variable domain reads SAVISQKPSRDICQRGTSLTIQCQVDSQVTMMFWYRQQPGQSLTLIATANQGSEATYESGFVIDKFPISRPNLTFSTLTVSNMSPEDSSIYLCSVPRTGGLYGYTFGSGTRLTVV.

This sequence joins TRBV18 and TRBJ2-7; 12 positions agree with TRBD1. CDR1 is KGHSH and CDR2 is LQKENI in the germline V gene. V lost 3 bases and J lost 6; bases outside the gene matches: 6. There are 15 residues in the CDR3. In DNA form, the CDR3 reads TGTGCCAGCTCACCTACTGGGACAGGGGGCTTCGAGCAGTACTTC. Translation gives CASSPTGTGGFEQYF.

The chain employs TRBV7-2 and TRBJ1-2; 7 positions match TRBD1. The CDR3 has 12 residues. V was clipped by 4 bases and J by 13 bases; unmatched bases: 9. Germline CDR1 SGHTA, CDR2 FQGNSA. The CDR3 reads CASSSYGTVVTF. The CDR3 DNA reads as TGTGCCAGCAGCTCCTATGGGACAGTCGTCACCTTC. The variable domain in full, with the rest retrieved from reference TRBV7-2 and TRBJ1-2, is GAGVSQSPSNKVTEKGKDVELRCDPISGHTALYWYRQSLGQGLEFLIYFQGNSAPDKSGLPSDRFSAERTGGSVSTLTIQRTQQEDSAVYLCASSSYGTVVTFGSGTRLTVV.

The CDR3 spells CAWRTGTVNEKLFF. The CDR3 coding sequence is TGTGCCTGGAGAACCGGGACAGTGAATGAAAAACTGTTTTTT. This chain connects TRBV30 to TRBJ1-4; the match to TRBD1 covers 7 bases. The CDR3 contains 14 residues. V gave up 3 bases and J gave up 5 bases; unmatched junction bases: 6. Germline lookup yields CDR1 GTSNPN and CDR2 SVGIG (reference sequence).